This T cell receptor beta chain appears in the sequencing data of a study of blood T cell repertoires in COVID-19. On the study more broadly: Both acute and convalescent COVID-19 samples were obtained from the United States, Italy and Spain.

This CDR3 contains 14 residues. Trimming shortened V by 1 base and J by 4 bases, and 11 bases separated the two germline ends. Germline V CDR1 and CDR2: SGHNT, YYREEE (reference sequence). Repertoires were generated with immunoSEQ multiplex PCR, while TCRdb's copy carries only in-frame clones and drops some. The table shows about 200,000 clones, with about nine tenths occurring only once. The chain links TRBV5-4 to TRBJ2-5, with a tentative D call TRBD2 (5 bases). Sequencing was done on a sample of PBMCs or T cells enriched from blood (not recorded which). This receptor was taken from a woman aged 25 to 45 with acute COVID-19. The CDR3 region is CASSLLSSGETQYF. The CDR3 nucleotides are TGTGCCAGCAGCTTGCTTAGCAGCGGAGAGACCCAGTACTTC.